These 20 T cell receptor beta chains came from one sample sequenced in a study of T cells in localized non-small cell lung cancer. Only in-frame clones appear in the TCRdb table, and some are missing; sequencing was by immunoSEQ multiplex PCR. The table records more than 45,000 clones, roughly 90% of them present only once. The material sequenced was peripheral blood, taken before any cancer treatment. The receptors originated from a male donor at least 60 years old with stage III squamous cell lung carcinoma.

The genes are TRBV4-2 and TRBJ2-1; D not resolved. The CDR3 covers 13 residues. V lost 0 bases to trimming and J lost 5 bases, with 5 bases between them. CDR1 is LGHNA, CDR2 YNFKEQ, per germline. The CDR3 protein is CASSQESHNEQFF. CDR3 coding DNA: TGTGCCAGCAGCCAAGAATCCCACAATGAGCAGTTCTTC.

The gene calls are TRBV16 and TRBJ2-7; the D is unclear. Germline lookup yields CDR1 KGHSY and CDR2 FQNENV. The CDR3 is made up of 13 amino acids. The V gene lost 0 bases and the J gene lost 6 bases, with 9 bases spanning the gap. The CDR3 coding sequence is TGTGCCAGCAGCCAATCTAGGGTAAGCGAGCAGTACTTC. Protein: CASSQSRVSEQYF. The variable domain in full, completed from reference TRBV16 and TRBJ2-7, reads GEEVAQTPKHLVRGEGQKAKLYCAPIKGHSYVFWYQQVLKNEFKFLISFQNENVFDETGMPKERFSAKCLPNSPCSLEIQATKLEDSAVYFCASSQSRVSEQYFGPGTRLTVT.

The rearrangement joins TRBV10-3 to TRBJ2-7, with D possibly being TRBD1 (6 bases). CDR1 ENHRY and CDR2 SYGVKD come from the germline V gene. Trimming shortened V by 8 bases and J by 4 bases, and 24 bases separated the two germline ends. The CDR3 contains 16 residues. The CDR3, as DNA: TGTGCCATCGGGGACATGGGCCCTTCCACCTCTTACGAGCAGTACTTC. It translates to CAIGDMGPSTSYEQYF.

The genes are TRBV6-5 and TRBJ1-1; unclear D gene. In germline, CDR1 is MNHEY, CDR2 SVGAGI. The CDR3 has 12 amino acids. Trimming pared 9 bases from V and 1 base from J, leaving 9 bases between. The CDR3 DNA reads TGTGCCAGTATACAGACGAACACTGAAGCTTTCTTT. It is translated as CASIQTNTEAFF.

This chain connects TRBV13 to TRBJ2-3; no clear D. The ends were cut back, 2 bases at V and 8 bases at J, with 8 bases in the middle. Looked up from germline, CDR1 is PRHDT and CDR2 is FYEKMQ (reference sequence). CDR3 length: 12 residues. The CDR3 protein is CASSLSKVTQYF. The DNA for the CDR3 is TGTGCCAGCAGCTTATCTAAAGTTACGCAGTATTTT.

The V gene is TRBV7-2, the J gene TRBJ2-7; D is unresolved. Per germline, CDR1 SGHTA and CDR2 FQGNSA. V lost 5 bases to trimming and J lost 2 bases, with 10 bases between them. The CDR3 is 13 residues long. The DNA for the CDR3 is TGTGCCAGCAGCCCCTTCGCCCCCTACGAGCAGTACTTC. Protein sequence: CASSPFAPYEQYF.

The chain couples TRBV7-7 to TRBJ2-1, with 8 bases identical to TRBD2. Germline CDR1 SSHAT, CDR2 FNYEAQ (reference sequence). Germline trimming cut 5 bases from V and 2 bases from J; bases unmatched to any gene: 5. This CDR3 is 15 amino acids long. This CDR3 is CASSPRGGAYNEQFF. CDR3 coding DNA: TGTGCCAGCAGCCCCCGGGGGGGGGCCTACAATGAGCAGTTCTTC.

This clone was counted once. The chain carries TRBV25-1 and TRBJ2-5, with D maybe TRBD2 (7 bases). Trimming pared 5 bases from V and 4 bases from J, leaving 17 bases between. The CDR3 totals 15 residues. Germline CDR1 MGHDK, CDR2 SYGVNS. The CDR3 bases are TGTGCCAGCAGTCCCCGCTCGGGGGGCGCAGAGACCCAGTACTTC. Translating gives CASSPRSGGAETQYF.

The chain is built from TRBV5-1 and TRBJ2-5; maybe TRBD2 (5 bases). Germline CDR1 SGHRS, CDR2 YFSETQ. The CDR3 extends over 15 amino acids. Trimming took 3 bases from V and 0 from J, leaving 12 bases between them. CDR3 residues: CASSSWTAYQETQYF. DNA for the CDR3: TGCGCCAGCAGCTCATGGACTGCGTACCAAGAGACCCAGTACTTC.

The chain has TRBV18 and TRBJ2-5; no clear D gene. The V end lost 4 bases, the J end lost 5 bases, and 11 bases lay between the germline ends. Germline-derived CDR1 and CDR2 are KGHSH and LQKENI. The CDR3 loop spans 13 amino acids. For the CDR3, the DNA is TGTGCCAGCTCACGATCCATGGAGGAGACCCAGTACTTC. This gives the protein CASSRSMEETQYF.

This sequence joins TRBV6-6 and TRBJ2-5, with 10 nucleotides matching TRBD2. V lost 6 bases to trimming and J lost 1 base; unmatched junction nucleotides: 2. The CDR3 covers 14 residues. The germline V gene has CDR1 MNHNY and CDR2 SVGAGI (reference sequence). CDR3: CASSGLAAQETQYF. The CDR3, as DNA: TGTGCCAGCAGCGGACTAGCGGCCCAAGAGACCCAGTACTTC.

This clone was recorded only once. The gene calls are TRBV18 and TRBJ1-4; weak D call: TRBD1 (5 bases). Germline V gene lookup returns CDR1 KGHSH and CDR2 LQKENI. V was cut by 0 bases and J by 4 bases, with 9 bases left in between. This CDR3 region has 15 residues. CDR3 protein: CASSPPFGGNEKLFF. CDR3 DNA: TGTGCCAGCTCACCACCGTTCGGGGGTAATGAAAAACTGTTTTTT.

The CDR3 loop is CASSLGVTALQETQYF. CDR3 in DNA: TGTGCCAGCAGCTTAGGAGTGACGGCTCTTCAAGAGACCCAGTACTTC. V and J are TRBV7-6 and TRBJ2-5, with no clear D. The CDR3 length is 16 residues. V was shortened by 1 base and J by 2 bases, with 14 bases between the two germline ends. Per the germline V gene, CDR1 is SGHVS and CDR2 is FNYEAQ.

V gene TRBV27 combines with J gene TRBJ1-1; D is unresolved. The V end lost 7 bases, the J end lost 1 base, and 10 bases lay between the germline ends. The V gene's germline CDR1 is MNHEY and CDR2 SMNVEV (reference sequence). This CDR3 is built from 13 residues. Here the CDR3 reads CASKRNPNTEAFF. CDR3 nucleotides: TGTGCCAGCAAAAGGAACCCGAACACTGAAGCTTTCTTT.

The chain has TRBV4-3 and TRBJ2-7; D is possibly TRBD2 (6 bases). This CDR3 spans 16 amino acids. With 0 bases removed from V and 0 bases from J, the gap between germline ends came to 12 bases. CDR1 LGHNA and CDR2 YSLEER come from the germline V gene. This chain's CDR3 is CASSQDAASASYEQYF. The CDR3 coding sequence is TGCGCCAGCAGCCAAGATGCGGCTAGCGCCTCCTACGAGCAGTACTTC.

CDR3 DNA: TGTGCCAGCAGCCGCGTAGGGACAGGGCTTCCCTACGAGCAGTACTTC. Its translation: CASSRVGTGLPYEQYF. The chain uses TRBV7-9 and TRBJ2-7; 9 nucleotides line up with TRBD1. V was pared by 5 bases and J by 2 bases, with 10 bases of the junction left unmatched. Germline V gene lookup returns CDR1 SEHNR and CDR2 FQNEAQ (reference sequence). The length of the CDR3 is 16 residues.

This rearrangement joins TRBV19 to TRBJ1-2; D perhaps matches TRBD1 (5 bases). Germline CDR1 LNHDA, CDR2 SQIVND (reference sequence). The CDR3 runs 16 residues. V was shortened by 6 bases and J by 8 bases, with 25 bases between the two germline ends. The CDR3 loop is CASRETGTSRRGGYTF. CDR3 coding DNA: TGTGCCAGTAGGGAGACCGGGACCAGTCGGCGGGGCGGCTACACCTTC.

The V and J genes are TRBV7-2 and TRBJ1-3; D is possibly TRBD1 (5 bases). Between the trimmed V and J ends, which lost 1 base and 0 bases, there was a span of 7 bases. The CDR3 sequence is 15 residues long. Germline V gene data show CDR1 as SGHTA and CDR2 as FQGNSA. As DNA, the CDR3 is TGTGCCAGCAGCTTAGGGGGGTTCTCTGGAAACACCATATATTTT. Protein: CASSLGGFSGNTIYF.

The chain joins TRBV29-1 to TRBJ1-2, with D unresolved. The germline V gene has CDR1 SQVTM and CDR2 ANQGSEA. This CDR3 spans 13 amino acids. V was trimmed by 5 bases and J by 5 bases, leaving 15 bases between them. CDR3 DNA: TGCAGCGTTCTATCTCGGACTGCATATGGCTACACCTTC. This sequence encodes CSVLSRTAYGYTF.

This clone came up a few times. The rearrangement joins TRBV7-9 to TRBJ2-2; 10 bases are shared with TRBD2. The germline V gene has CDR1 SEHNR and CDR2 FQNEAQ (reference sequence). The V and J ends lost 6 bases and 4 bases, in that order; junction bases with no gene match: 14. The length of the CDR3 is 18 residues. In nucleotides, the CDR3 is TGTGCCAGCAGATCCGAGGGAGCGGGGGGGACATCCACCGGGGAGCTGTTTTTT. It yields the protein CASRSEGAGGTSTGELFF.